This TCR beta chain comes out of a study of metastatic and nonmetastatic thyroid tumors. On the study more broadly: It was across blood and tumor or nodule tissue from malignant and benign thyroid patients that repertoires were compared.

Before thyroid surgery, none of the patients had received any treatment. MiXCR reprocessed the PCR reads for TCRdb. The data hold 35,000 to 50,000 clones, with 15% to 20% observed a single time. This clone was recorded at least ten times. CDR1 MNHNS and CDR2 SASEGT come from the germline V gene. The CDR3 sequence is 14 residues long. The V end lost 0 bases, the J end lost 1 base, and 5 bases lay between the germline ends. V and J are TRBV6-1 and TRBJ2-3; D unresolved. The sample comprised blood. This receptor was identified in a female donor with papillary thyroid cancer or a benign thyroid nodule (not recorded which). Some clones in this sample may be carry-over from other donors' samples. The CDR3 DNA follows: TGTGCCAGCAGTGAAGCGGGCGGCACAGATACGCAGTATTTT. Translating it yields CASSEAGGTDTQYF.